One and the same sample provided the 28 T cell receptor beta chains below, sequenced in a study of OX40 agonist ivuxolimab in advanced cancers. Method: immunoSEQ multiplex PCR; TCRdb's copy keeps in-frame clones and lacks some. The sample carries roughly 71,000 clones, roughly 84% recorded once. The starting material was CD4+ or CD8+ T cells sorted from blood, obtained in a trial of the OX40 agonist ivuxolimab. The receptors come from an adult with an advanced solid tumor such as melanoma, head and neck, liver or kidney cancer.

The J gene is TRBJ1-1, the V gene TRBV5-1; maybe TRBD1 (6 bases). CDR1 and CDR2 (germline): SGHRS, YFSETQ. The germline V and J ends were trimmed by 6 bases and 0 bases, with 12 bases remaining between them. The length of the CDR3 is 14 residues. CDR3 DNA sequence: TGCGCCAGCACCGCGGACAGCCTGAACACTGAAGCTTTCTTT. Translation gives CASTADSLNTEAFF.

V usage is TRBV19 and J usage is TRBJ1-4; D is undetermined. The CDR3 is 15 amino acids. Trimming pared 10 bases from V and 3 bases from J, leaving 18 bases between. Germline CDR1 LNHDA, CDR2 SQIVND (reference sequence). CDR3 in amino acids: CATKDPTLANEKLFF. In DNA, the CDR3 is TGTGCCACCAAGGATCCGACACTTGCTAATGAAAAACTGTTTTTT.

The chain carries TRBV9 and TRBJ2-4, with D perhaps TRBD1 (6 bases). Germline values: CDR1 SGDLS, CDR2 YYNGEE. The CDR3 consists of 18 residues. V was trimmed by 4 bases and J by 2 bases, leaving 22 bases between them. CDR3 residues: CASSPRGVAGVTKNIQYF. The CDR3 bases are TGTGCCAGCAGCCCGAGGGGAGTGGCAGGGGTCACCAAAAACATTCAGTACTTC.

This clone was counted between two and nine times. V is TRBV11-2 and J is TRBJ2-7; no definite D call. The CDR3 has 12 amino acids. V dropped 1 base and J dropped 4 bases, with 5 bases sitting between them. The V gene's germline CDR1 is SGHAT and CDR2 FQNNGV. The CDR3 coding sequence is TGTGCCAGCAGCTTAGTTAGGTACGAGCAGTACTTC. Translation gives CASSLVRYEQYF.

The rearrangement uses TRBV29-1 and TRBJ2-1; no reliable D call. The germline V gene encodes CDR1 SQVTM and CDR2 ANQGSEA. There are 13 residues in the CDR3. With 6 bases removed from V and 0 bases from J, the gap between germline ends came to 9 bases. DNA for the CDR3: TGCAGCGTCATGGAATTCTCCTACAATGAGCAGTTCTTC. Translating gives CSVMEFSYNEQFF.

The CDR3 coding sequence is TGTGCCAGTAGTGTGACAGGGGCTAGCAATCAGCCCCAGCATTTT. Its protein is CASSVTGASNQPQHF. This chain joins TRBV19 and TRBJ1-5; TRBD1 aligns across 8 bases. Germline CDR1 and CDR2: LNHDA and SQIVND (reference sequence). The CDR3 runs 15 residues. V lost 5 bases, J lost 0 bases, and 3 bases stayed unmatched.

The CDR3 here is CATSRDVGDNSPLHF. CDR3 coding DNA: TGTGCCACCAGCAGAGATGTGGGGGACAATTCACCCCTCCACTTT. The genes are TRBV15 and TRBJ1-6; maybe TRBD1 (5 bases). Germline CDR1 reads LNHNV; CDR2 reads YYDKDF (reference sequence). V was clipped by 0 bases and J by 7 bases, with 10 bases between them. This CDR3 is 15 amino acids long.

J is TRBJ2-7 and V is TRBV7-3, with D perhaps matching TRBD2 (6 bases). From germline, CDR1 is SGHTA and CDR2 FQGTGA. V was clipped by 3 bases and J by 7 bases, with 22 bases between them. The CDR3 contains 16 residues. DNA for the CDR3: TGTGCCAGCAGCTTGATCCCCCAGGCCGTTGGGGGGGAGCAGTACTTC. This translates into CASSLIPQAVGGEQYF.

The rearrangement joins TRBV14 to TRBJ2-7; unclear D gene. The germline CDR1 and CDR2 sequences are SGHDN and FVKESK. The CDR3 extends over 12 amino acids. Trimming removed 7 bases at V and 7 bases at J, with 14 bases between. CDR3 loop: CASIPSLGEQYF. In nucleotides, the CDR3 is TGTGCCAGCATCCCTAGTCTCGGTGAGCAGTACTTC.

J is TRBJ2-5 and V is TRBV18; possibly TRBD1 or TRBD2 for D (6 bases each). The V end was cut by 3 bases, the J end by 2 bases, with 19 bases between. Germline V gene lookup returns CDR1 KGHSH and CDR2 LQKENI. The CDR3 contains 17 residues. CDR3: CASSPGGAGTGQETQYF. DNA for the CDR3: TGTGCCAGCTCACCTGGGGGCGCGGGGACCGGGCAAGAGACCCAGTACTTC.

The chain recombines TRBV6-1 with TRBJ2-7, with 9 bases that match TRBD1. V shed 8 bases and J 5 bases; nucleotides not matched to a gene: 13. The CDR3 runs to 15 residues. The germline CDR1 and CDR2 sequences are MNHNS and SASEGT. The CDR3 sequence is CASGVTGGLSNEQYF. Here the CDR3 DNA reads TGTGCCAGCGGTGTTACAGGGGGCTTGTCCAACGAGCAGTACTTC.

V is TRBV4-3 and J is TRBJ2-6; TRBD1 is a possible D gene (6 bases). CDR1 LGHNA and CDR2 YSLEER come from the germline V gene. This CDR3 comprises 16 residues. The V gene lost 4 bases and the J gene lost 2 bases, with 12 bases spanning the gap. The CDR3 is CASSPGHLTGANVLTF. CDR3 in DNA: TGCGCCAGCAGCCCGGGACATCTCACTGGGGCCAACGTCCTGACTTTC.

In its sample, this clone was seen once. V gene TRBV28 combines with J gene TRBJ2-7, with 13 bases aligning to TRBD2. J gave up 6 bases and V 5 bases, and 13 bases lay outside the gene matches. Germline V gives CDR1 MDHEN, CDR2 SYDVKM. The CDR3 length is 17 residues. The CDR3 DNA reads TGTGCCAGCAGTAAAGGGACTAGCGGGGCCGATTGGCGCGAGCAGTACTTC. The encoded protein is CASSKGTSGADWREQYF.

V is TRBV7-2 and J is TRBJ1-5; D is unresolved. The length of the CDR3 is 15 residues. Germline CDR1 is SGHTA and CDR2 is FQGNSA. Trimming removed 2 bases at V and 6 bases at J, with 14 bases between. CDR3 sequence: CASSLSPGSGQPQHF. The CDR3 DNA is TGTGCCAGCAGCTTATCGCCGGGGTCGGGTCAGCCCCAGCATTTT.

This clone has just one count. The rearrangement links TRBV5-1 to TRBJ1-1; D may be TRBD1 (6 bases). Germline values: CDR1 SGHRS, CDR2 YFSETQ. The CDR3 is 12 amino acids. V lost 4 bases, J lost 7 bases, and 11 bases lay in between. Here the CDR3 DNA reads TGCGCCAGCAGCACCCCAGGGGTTGAAGCTTTCTTT. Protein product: CASSTPGVEAFF.

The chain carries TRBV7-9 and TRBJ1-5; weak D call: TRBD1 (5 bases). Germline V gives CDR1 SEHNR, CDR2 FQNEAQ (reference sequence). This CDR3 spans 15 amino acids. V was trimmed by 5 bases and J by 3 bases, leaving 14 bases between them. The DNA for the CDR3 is TGTGCCAGCAGCCCCACGGGACTCATCAATCAGCCCCAGCATTTT. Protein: CASSPTGLINQPQHF.

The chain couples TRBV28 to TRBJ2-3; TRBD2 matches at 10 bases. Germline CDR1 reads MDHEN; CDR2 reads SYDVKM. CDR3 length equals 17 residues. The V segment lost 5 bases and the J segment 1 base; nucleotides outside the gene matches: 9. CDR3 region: CASSPQRLAGGTDTQYF. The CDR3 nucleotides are TGTGCCAGCAGTCCCCAGAGGCTAGCGGGGGGCACAGATACGCAGTATTTT.

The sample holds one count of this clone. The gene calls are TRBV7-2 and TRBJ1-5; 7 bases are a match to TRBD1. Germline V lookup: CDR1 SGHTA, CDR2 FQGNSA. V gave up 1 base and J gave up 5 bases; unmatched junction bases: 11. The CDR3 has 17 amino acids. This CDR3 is CASSLVVRGRGDQPQHF. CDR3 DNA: TGTGCCAGCAGCTTAGTGGTTAGGGGGCGAGGAGATCAGCCCCAGCATTTT.

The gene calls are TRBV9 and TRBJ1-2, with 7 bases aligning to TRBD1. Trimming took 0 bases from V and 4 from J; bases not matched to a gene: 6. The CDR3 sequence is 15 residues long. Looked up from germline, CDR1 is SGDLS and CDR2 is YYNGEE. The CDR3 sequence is CASSVVDRLGYGYTF. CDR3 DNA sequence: TGTGCCAGCAGCGTAGTGGACAGGCTGGGCTATGGCTACACCTTC.

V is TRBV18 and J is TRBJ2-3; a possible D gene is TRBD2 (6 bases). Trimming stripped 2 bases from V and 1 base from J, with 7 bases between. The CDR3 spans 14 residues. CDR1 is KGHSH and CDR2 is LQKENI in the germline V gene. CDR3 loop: CASSPTGGTDTQYF. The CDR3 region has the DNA TGTGCCAGCTCACCAACGGGGGGCACAGATACGCAGTATTTT.

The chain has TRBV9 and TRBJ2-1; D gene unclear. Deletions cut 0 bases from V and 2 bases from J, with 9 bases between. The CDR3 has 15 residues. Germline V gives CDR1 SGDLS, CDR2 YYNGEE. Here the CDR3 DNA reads TGTGCCAGCAGCGTAGGTCAGGAAGCCTACAATGAGCAGTTCTTC. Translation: CASSVGQEAYNEQFF. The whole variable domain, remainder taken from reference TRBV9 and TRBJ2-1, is DSGVTQTPKHLITATGQRVTLRCSPRSGDLSVYWYQQSLDQGLQFLIQYYNGEERAKGNILERFSAQQFPDLHSELNLSSLELGDSALYFCASSVGQEAYNEQFFGPGTRLTVL.

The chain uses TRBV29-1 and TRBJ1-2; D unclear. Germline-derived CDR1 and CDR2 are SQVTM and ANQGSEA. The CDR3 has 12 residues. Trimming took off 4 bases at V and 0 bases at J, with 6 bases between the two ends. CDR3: CSVGMTNYGYTF. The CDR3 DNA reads TGCAGCGTTGGCATGACTAACTATGGCTACACCTTC.

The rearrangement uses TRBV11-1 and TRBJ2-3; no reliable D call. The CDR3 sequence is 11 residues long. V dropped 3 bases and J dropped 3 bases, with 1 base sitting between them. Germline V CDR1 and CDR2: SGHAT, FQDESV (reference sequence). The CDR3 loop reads CASSFTDTQYF. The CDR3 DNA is TGTGCCAGCAGCTTTACAGATACGCAGTATTTT.

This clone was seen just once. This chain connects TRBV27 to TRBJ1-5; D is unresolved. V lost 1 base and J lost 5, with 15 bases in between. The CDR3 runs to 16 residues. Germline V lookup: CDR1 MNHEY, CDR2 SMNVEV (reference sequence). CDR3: CASSLLPGLTDQPQHF. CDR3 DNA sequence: TGTGCCAGCAGTTTATTACCGGGTTTGACGGATCAGCCCCAGCATTTT.

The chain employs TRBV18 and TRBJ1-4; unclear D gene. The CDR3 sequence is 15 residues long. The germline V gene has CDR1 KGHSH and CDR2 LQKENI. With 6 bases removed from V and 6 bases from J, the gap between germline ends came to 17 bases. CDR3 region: CASSPTTPTYEKLFF. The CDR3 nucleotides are TGTGCCAGCTCCCCTACGACACCTACCTATGAAAAACTGTTTTTT.

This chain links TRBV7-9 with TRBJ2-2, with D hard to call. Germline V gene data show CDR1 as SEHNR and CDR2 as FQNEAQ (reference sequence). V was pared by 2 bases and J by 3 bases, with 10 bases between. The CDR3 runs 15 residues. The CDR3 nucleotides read TGTGCCAGCAGCTTAAACGGAGTTGACACCGGGGAGCTGTTTTTT. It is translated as CASSLNGVDTGELFF.

The CDR3 DNA is TGTGCCAGCAGCCAAAACGCAAGGGTAGGGGAGACCCAGTACTTC. Protein sequence: CASSQNARVGETQYF. V usage is TRBV7-9 and J usage is TRBJ2-5; D not resolved. V lost 5 bases and J 5 bases, leaving 18 bases between the germline ends. In germline, CDR1 is SEHNR, CDR2 FQNEAQ (reference sequence). The CDR3 totals 15 residues.

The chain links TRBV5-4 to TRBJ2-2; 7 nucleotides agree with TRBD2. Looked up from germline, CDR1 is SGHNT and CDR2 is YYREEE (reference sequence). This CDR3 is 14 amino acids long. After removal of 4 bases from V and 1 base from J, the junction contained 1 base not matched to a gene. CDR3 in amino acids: CASSRGRNTGELFF. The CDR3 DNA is TGTGCCAGCAGCCGCGGGAGGAACACCGGGGAGCTGTTTTTT.